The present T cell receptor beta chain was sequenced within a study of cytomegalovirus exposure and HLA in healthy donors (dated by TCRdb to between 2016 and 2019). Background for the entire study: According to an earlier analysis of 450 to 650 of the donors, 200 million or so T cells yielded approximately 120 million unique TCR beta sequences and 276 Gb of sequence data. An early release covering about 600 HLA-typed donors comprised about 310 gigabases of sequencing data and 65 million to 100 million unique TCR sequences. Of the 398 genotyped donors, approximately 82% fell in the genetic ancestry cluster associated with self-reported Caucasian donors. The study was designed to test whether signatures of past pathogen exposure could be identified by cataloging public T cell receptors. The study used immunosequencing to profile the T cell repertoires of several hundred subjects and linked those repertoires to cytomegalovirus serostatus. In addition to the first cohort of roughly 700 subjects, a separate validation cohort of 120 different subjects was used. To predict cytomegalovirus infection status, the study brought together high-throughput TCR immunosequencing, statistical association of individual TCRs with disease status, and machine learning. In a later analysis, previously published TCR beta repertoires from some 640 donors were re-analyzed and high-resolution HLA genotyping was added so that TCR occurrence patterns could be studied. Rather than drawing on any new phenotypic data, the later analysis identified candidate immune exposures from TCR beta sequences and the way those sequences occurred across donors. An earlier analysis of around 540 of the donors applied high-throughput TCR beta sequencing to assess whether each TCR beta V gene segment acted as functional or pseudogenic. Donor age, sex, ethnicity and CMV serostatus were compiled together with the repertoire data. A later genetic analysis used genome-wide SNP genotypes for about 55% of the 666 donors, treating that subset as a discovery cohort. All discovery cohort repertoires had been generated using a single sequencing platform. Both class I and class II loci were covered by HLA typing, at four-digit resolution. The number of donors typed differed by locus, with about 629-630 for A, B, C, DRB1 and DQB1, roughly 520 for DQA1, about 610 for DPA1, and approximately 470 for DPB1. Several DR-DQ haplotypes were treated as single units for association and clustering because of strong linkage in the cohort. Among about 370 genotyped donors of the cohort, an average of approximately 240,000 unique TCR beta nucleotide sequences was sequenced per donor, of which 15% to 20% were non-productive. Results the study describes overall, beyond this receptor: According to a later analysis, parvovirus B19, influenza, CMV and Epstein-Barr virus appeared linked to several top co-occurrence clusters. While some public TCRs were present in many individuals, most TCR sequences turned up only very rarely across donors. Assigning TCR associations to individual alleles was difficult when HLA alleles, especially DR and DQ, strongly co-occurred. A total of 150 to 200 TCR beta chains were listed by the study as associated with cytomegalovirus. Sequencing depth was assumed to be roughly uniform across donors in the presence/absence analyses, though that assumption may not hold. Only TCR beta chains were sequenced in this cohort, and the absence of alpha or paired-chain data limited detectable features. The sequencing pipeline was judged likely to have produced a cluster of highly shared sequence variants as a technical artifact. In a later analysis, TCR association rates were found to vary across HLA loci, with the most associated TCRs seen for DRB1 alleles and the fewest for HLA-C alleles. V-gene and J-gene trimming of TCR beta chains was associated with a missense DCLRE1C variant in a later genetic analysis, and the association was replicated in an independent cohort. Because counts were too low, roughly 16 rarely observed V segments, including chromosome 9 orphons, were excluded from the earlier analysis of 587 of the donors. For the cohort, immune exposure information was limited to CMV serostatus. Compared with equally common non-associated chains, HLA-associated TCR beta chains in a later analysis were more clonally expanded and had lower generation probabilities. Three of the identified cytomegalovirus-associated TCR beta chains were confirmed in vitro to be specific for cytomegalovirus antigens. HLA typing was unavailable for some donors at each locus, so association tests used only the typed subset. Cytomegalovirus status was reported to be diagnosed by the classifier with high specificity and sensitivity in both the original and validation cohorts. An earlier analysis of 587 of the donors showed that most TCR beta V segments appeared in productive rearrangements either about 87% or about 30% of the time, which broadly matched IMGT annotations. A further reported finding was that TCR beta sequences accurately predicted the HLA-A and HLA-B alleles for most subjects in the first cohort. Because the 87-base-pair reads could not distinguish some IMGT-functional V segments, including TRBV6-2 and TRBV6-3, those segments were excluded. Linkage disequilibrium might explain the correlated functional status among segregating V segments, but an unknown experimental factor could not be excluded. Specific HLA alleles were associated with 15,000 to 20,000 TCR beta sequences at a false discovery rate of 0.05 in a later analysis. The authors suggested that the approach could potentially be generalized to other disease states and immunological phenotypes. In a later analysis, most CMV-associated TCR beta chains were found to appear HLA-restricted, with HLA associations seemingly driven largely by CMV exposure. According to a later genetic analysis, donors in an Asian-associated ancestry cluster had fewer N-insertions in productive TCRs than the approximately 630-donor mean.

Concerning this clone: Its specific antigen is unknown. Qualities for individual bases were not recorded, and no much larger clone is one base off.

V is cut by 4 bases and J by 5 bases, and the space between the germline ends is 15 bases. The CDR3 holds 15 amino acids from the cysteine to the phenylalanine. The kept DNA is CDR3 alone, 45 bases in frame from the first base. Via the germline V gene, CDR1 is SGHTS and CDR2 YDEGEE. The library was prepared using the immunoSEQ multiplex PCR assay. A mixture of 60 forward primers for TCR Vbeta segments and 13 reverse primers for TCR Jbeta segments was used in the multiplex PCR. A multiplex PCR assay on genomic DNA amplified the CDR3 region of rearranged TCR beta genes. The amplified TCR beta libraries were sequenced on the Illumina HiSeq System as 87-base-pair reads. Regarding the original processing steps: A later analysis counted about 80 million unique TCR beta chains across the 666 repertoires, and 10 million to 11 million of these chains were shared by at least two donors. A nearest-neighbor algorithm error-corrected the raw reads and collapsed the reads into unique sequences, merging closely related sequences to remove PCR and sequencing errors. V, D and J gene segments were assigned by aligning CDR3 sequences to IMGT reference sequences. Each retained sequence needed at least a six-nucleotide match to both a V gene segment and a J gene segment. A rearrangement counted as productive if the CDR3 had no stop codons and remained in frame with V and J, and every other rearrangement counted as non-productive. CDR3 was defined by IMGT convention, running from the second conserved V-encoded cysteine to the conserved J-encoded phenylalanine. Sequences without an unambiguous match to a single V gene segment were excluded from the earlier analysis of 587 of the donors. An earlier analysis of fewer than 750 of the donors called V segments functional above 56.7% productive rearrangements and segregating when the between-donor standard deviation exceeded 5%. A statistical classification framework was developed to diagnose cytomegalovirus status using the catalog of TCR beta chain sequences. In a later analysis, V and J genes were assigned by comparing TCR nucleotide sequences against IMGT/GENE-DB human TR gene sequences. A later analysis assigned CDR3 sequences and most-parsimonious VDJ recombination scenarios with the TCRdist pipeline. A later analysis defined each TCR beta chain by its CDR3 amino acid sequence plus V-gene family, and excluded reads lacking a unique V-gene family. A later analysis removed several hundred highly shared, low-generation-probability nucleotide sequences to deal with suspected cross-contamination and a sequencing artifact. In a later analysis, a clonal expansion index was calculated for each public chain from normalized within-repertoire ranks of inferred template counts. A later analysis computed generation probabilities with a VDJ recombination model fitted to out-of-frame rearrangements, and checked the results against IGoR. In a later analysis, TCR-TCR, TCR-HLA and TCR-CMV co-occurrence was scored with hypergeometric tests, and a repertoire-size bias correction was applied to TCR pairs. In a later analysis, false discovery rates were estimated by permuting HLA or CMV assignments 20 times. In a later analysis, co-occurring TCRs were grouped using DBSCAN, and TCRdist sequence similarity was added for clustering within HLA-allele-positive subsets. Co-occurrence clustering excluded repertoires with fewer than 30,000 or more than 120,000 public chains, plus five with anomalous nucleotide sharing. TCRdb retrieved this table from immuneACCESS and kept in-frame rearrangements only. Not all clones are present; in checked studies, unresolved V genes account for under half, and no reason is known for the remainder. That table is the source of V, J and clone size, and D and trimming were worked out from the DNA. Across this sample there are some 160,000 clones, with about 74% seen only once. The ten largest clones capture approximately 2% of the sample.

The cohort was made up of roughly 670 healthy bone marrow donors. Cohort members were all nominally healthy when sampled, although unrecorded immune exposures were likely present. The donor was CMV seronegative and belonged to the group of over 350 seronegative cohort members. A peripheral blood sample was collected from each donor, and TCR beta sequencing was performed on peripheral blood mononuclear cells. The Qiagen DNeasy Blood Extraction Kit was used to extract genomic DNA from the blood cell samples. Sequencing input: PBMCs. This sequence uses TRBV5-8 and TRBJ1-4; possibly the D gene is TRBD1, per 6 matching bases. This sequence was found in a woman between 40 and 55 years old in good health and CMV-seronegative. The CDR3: CASSHLRGQNEKLFF. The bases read TGTGCCAGCAGCCACCTCAGGGGTCAGAATGAAAAACTGTTTTTT.